These 20 T cell receptor beta chains originate from one sample sequenced in a study of blood T cell repertoires in COVID-19. Clones were sequenced by immunoSEQ multiplex PCR, and TCRdb holds only the in-frame ones, with some missing. The table lists roughly 92,000 clones, 75% to 95% of them singletons. The sequencing input was peripheral blood. These receptors all come from a man aged 50 to 60 with acute or convalescent COVID-19.

This clone appeared once. The chain is built from TRBV14 and TRBJ1-4; 10 bases are shared with TRBD1. The germline V gene has CDR1 SGHDN and CDR2 FVKESK. The CDR3 has 17 amino acids. The junction had 10 bases not matched to a gene; V was cut back by 1 base and J by 8 bases. CDR3 in DNA: TGTGCCAGCAGCCAAGGGCCGACAGGGGGCGATTGGGAAAAACTGTTTTTT. Translating it yields CASSQGPTGGDWEKLFF.

The chain links TRBV19 to TRBJ2-1; 11 positions match TRBD1. The CDR3 length is 18 residues. Germline V gene lookup returns CDR1 LNHDA and CDR2 SQIVND (reference sequence). The junction had 13 bases not matched to a gene; V was cut back by 5 bases and J by 4 bases. For the CDR3, the DNA is TGTGCCAGTAGTCCCGGGGGCTTCGGACAGGGGGCTTACAATGAGCAGTTCTTC. Encoded protein: CASSPGGFGQGAYNEQFF.

The V gene is TRBV19, the J gene TRBJ1-1; the match to TRBD1 covers 9 bases. Germline CDR1 LNHDA, CDR2 SQIVND (reference sequence). With V trimmed by 5 bases and J by 5 bases, 12 bases remained unmatched. This CDR3 region has 16 residues. The CDR3 reads CASSLRDRVVRTEAFF. CDR3 coding DNA: TGTGCCAGTAGTCTCCGGGACAGGGTCGTTCGGACTGAAGCTTTCTTT.

V usage is TRBV6-5 and J usage is TRBJ2-6; a possible D gene is TRBD1 (6 bases). Germline V CDR1 and CDR2: MNHEY, SVGAGI. V was cut by 4 bases and J by 0 bases, with 10 bases left in between. The CDR3 loop spans 16 amino acids. CDR3 DNA sequence: TGTGCCAGCAGTTTTGGACAGCACTCTGGGGCCAACGTCCTGACTTTC. It codes for CASSFGQHSGANVLTF.

CDR3 sequence reads: CASSGTLAGTDTQYF. In nucleotides, the CDR3 is TGTGCCAGCAGCGGGACTCTAGCGGGTACAGATACGCAGTATTTT. V usage is TRBV9 and J usage is TRBJ2-3; TRBD2 matches at 8 bases. This CDR3 spans 15 amino acids. CDR1 SGDLS and CDR2 YYNGEE come from the germline V gene. J was trimmed by 3 bases and V by 3 bases; bases with no gene match: 6.

This chain links TRBV3-1 (or the pseudogene TRBV3-2) with TRBJ2-5; 7 bases align to TRBD2. Germline CDR1 is LGHDT and CDR2 is YNNKEL (reference sequence). Unmatched junction bases numbered 7, after V lost 4 bases and J lost 5 bases. There are 14 residues in the CDR3. The DNA for the CDR3 is TGTGCCAGCAGCCGCGGCGGAGCGGGGGAGACCCAGTACTTC. Translation gives CASSRGGAGETQYF.

The chain is built from TRBV5-6 and TRBJ1-5, with 8 bases fitting TRBD1. CDR1 and CDR2 from the germline V gene are SGHDT and YYEEEE. CDR3 length: 15 residues. The V segment lost 0 bases and the J segment 4 bases; nucleotides outside the gene matches: 3. CDR3 amino acids: CASSLEGTGNQPQHF. The CDR3 nucleotides read TGTGCCAGCAGCTTGGAGGGGACAGGTAATCAGCCCCAGCATTTT.

This chain connects TRBV19 to TRBJ1-5; D is ambiguous. Deletions cut 5 bases from V and 6 bases from J, with 8 bases between. CDR1 is LNHDA and CDR2 is SQIVND in the germline V gene (reference sequence). The CDR3 covers 12 residues. In DNA form, the CDR3 reads TGTGCCAGTAGTGCGGGGATTCAGCCCCAGCATTTT. Encoded protein: CASSAGIQPQHF.

The gene calls are TRBV13 and TRBJ2-3, with D hard to call. Trimming took off 4 bases at V and 2 bases at J, with 13 bases between the two ends. Germline V gives CDR1 PRHDT, CDR2 FYEKMQ (reference sequence). The CDR3 is made up of 15 amino acids. CDR3 residues: CASSSRISNTDTQYF. CDR3 nucleotide sequence: TGTGCCAGCAGCTCCAGGATTTCGAACACAGATACGCAGTATTTT.

The chain uses TRBV29-1 and TRBJ1-1, with D perhaps matching TRBD1 (6 bases). V lost 7 bases, J lost 0 bases, and 12 bases lay in between. Germline CDR1 reads SQVTM; CDR2 reads ANQGSEA. This CDR3 comprises 13 residues. The CDR3 protein is CSARTDMNTEAFF. CDR3 DNA: TGCAGCGCCAGGACAGACATGAACACTGAAGCTTTCTTT.

V usage is TRBV21-1 and J usage is TRBJ2-7; no DNA check was done on the table's D call, TRBD2. TRBV21-1 is classified as a pseudogene. The CDR3 is 19 amino acids. CDR3 amino acids: CASSKWDPETSGSLYEQYF. The CDR3 DNA reads TGTGCCAGCAGCAAATGGGATCCAGAGACTAGCGGGAGTCTCTACGAGCAGTACTTC.

The V and J genes are TRBV6-5 and TRBJ1-2; 10 nucleotides agree with TRBD1. Trimming took 3 bases from V and 8 from J; bases not matched to a gene: 12. CDR1 MNHEY and CDR2 SVGAGI come from the germline V gene. The CDR3 covers 16 residues. Written as DNA, the CDR3 is TGTGCCAGCAGTTATCTAGCGACAGGGGGCAGAGGGGGCTACACCTTC. It codes for CASSYLATGGRGGYTF.

This chain links TRBV18 with TRBJ1-1; D remains unclear. The CDR3 consists of 17 residues. Germline assignment: CDR1 KGHSH and CDR2 LQKENI. V was clipped by 0 bases and J by 0 bases, with 14 bases between them. CDR3 nucleotides: TGTGCCAGCTCACCACCGAGGAGGAGACAATTGAACACTGAAGCTTTCTTT. Protein product: CASSPPRRRQLNTEAFF.

The chain combines TRBV6-5 with TRBJ1-2, with 7 bases lining up with TRBD1. CDR3 length: 15 amino acids. The J segment lost 3 bases and the V segment lost 2 bases, leaving 6 bases of the junction unmatched. CDR1 MNHEY and CDR2 SVGAGI come from the germline V gene. CDR3 region: CASSYGRGTDYGYTF. The CDR3 nucleotides are TGTGCCAGCAGTTACGGCAGGGGGACCGACTATGGCTACACCTTC.

The V call is TRBV6-2 or TRBV6-3, the J call TRBJ1-3, with D perhaps matching TRBD1 (6 bases). CDR1 is MNHEY and CDR2 is SVGEGT in the germline V gene. Trimming removed 4 bases at V and 4 bases at J, with 17 bases between. This CDR3 has 16 residues. CDR3 coding DNA: TGTGCCAGCAGTTCCCCGAACAGGGACAACGGAAACACCATATATTTT. Its translation: CASSSPNRDNGNTIYF.

V and J are TRBV19 and TRBJ2-4, with TRBD1 matching 10 bases. The germline V gene has CDR1 LNHDA and CDR2 SQIVND (reference sequence). The CDR3 extends over 14 amino acids. V lost 8 bases, J lost 3 bases, and 4 bases stayed unmatched. CDR3 in amino acids: CASLDRGVKNIQYF. CDR3 DNA: TGTGCCAGTTTGGACAGGGGGGTCAAAAACATTCAGTACTTC.

V is TRBV7-6 and J is TRBJ2-7, with 7 bases matching TRBD2. CDR1 and CDR2 from the germline V gene are SGHVS and FNYEAQ. V gave up 5 bases and J gave up 4 bases; unmatched junction bases: 14. The CDR3 runs to 16 residues. The CDR3 region has the DNA TGTGCCAGCAGCCCCTCCCACAGCGGGGTTCAGTACGAGCAGTACTTC. It encodes CASSPSHSGVQYEQYF.

CDR3 sequence reads: CASSTGLASYNEQFF. CDR3 nucleotides: TGTGCCAGCAGCACTGGACTAGCCTCCTACAATGAGCAGTTCTTC. J is TRBJ2-1 and V is TRBV7-8; 8 positions match TRBD2. V was clipped by 5 bases and J by 0 bases; unmatched bases: 3. The germline V gene encodes CDR1 SGHVS and CDR2 FQNEAQ. There are 15 residues in the CDR3. Complete variable domain (other parts from reference TRBV7-8 and TRBJ2-1): GAGVSQSPRYKVAKRGQDVALRCDPISGHVSLFWYQQALGQGPEFLTYFQNEAQLDKSGLPSDRFFAERPEGSVSTLKIQRTQQEDSAVYLCASSTGLASYNEQFFGPGTRLTVL.

This rearrangement joins TRBV10-3 to TRBJ1-2; D is uncertain. This CDR3 contains 12 residues. Trimming shortened V by 3 bases and J by 4 bases, and 6 bases separated the two germline ends. Germline V gene data show CDR1 as ENHRY and CDR2 as SYGVKD. The CDR3 nucleotides are TGTGCCATCAGTGATGGCAGCTATGGCTACACCTTC. It specifies CAISDGSYGYTF.

V usage is TRBV2 and J usage is TRBJ1-2, with D unresolved. CDR1 is SNHLY and CDR2 is FYNNEI in the germline V gene. V was pared by 6 bases and J by 0 bases, with 5 bases between. This CDR3 is 12 amino acids long. Written as DNA, the CDR3 is TGTGCCAGCAGCACTGCTAACTATGGCTACACCTTC. Protein: CASSTANYGYTF.